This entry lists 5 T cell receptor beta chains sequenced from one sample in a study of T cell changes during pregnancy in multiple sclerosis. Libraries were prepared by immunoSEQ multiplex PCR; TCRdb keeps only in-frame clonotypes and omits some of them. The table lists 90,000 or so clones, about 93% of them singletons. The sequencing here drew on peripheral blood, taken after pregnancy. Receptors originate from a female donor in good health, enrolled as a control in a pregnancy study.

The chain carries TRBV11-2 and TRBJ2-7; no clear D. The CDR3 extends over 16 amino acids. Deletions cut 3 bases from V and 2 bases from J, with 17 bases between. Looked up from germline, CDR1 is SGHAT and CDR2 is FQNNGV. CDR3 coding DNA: TGTGCCAGCAGCTTCACGACTTCAGCTTTGACCTACGAGCAGTACTTC. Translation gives CASSFTTSALTYEQYF.

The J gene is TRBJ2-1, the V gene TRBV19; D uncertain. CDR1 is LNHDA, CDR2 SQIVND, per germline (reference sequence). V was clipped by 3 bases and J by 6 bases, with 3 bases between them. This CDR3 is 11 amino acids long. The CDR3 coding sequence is TGTGCCAGTAGTATCCGCAATGAGCAGTTCTTC. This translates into CASSIRNEQFF.

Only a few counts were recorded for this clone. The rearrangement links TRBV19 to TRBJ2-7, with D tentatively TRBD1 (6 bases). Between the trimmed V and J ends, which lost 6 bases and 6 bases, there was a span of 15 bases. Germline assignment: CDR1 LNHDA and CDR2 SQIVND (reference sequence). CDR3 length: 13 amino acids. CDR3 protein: CASSKGTQGEQYF. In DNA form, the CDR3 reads TGTGCCAGTAGCAAAGGGACACAGGGCGAGCAGTACTTC.

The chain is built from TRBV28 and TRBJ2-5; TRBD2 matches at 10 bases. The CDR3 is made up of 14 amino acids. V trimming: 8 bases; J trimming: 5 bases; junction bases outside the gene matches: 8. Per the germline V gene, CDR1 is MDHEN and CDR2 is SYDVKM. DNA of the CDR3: TGTGCCAGCGGGGAAGCGGGAGGGGGCGAGACCCAGTACTTC. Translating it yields CASGEAGGGETQYF.

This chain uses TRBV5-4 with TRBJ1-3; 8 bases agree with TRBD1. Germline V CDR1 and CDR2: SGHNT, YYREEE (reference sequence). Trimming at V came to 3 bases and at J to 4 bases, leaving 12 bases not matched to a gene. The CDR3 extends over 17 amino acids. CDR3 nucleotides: TGTGCCAGCAGCTCGCAATCGGACAGGGTTTACGGAAACACCATATATTTT. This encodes CASSSQSDRVYGNTIYF.